These 24 T cell receptor beta chains were sequenced from one sample in a study of PD-L1 blockade in urothelial cancer. As for time point: pretreatment peripheral blood. Profiling relied on immunoSEQ multiplex PCR, and the TCRdb table lists in-frame clones only, not all of them. The table lists roughly 95,000 clones, around 87% of them singletons, with roughly 2% in the top ten. Sample: PBMCs, taken around atezolizumab (anti-PD-L1) treatment. All receptors come from a man in his sixties with urothelial cancer.

The sample holds a few counts of this clone. The V call is TRBV28, the J call TRBJ1-2, with D possibly matching TRBD1 (5 bases). Between the trimmed V and J ends, which lost 2 bases and 11 bases, there was a span of 12 bases. Germline V gene data show CDR1 as MDHEN and CDR2 as SYDVKM. This CDR3 spans 12 amino acids. CDR3 protein: CASSLGAGRYTF. The CDR3 nucleotides read TGTGCCAGCAGTTTAGGGGCAGGGCGATACACCTTC.

The chain joins TRBV18 to TRBJ2-2, with a possible D match to TRBD1 (6 bases). The CDR3 spans 15 residues. The V end lost 2 bases, the J end lost 1 base, and 8 bases lay between the germline ends. Germline-derived CDR1 and CDR2 are KGHSH and LQKENI. CDR3 loop: CASSPRDKNTGELFF. The DNA for the CDR3 is TGTGCCAGCTCACCAAGGGACAAGAACACCGGGGAGCTGTTTTTT.

V usage is TRBV21-1 and J usage is TRBJ2-1; TRBD1, as called in the table, went unchecked against the DNA. TRBV21-1 represents a pseudogene. The CDR3 is 14 residues long. The CDR3 nucleotides are TGTGCCAGCAGCAAAGAAACAAAAAACAATGAGCAGTTCTTC. Its translation: CASSKETKNNEQFF.

This sequence joins TRBV5-1 and TRBJ1-2; 10 bases agree with TRBD1. There are 16 residues in the CDR3. CDR1 is SGHRS, CDR2 YFSETQ, per germline. Trimming cost V 4 bases and J 4 bases; bases outside gene matches: 10. CDR3 sequence reads: CASSPGGDRGGYGYTF. CDR3 nucleotides: TGCGCCAGCAGCCCGGGAGGGGACAGGGGTGGCTATGGCTACACCTTC.

The chain carries TRBV4-1 and TRBJ2-7, with 10 bases that match TRBD2. The V gene's germline CDR1 is MGHRA and CDR2 YSYEKL. The CDR3 is made up of 15 amino acids. The J segment lost 7 bases and the V segment lost 2 bases, leaving 8 bases of the junction unmatched. The CDR3 reads CASSQWLAGDGEQYF. As DNA, the CDR3 is TGCGCCAGCAGCCAATGGCTAGCGGGAGATGGTGAGCAGTACTTC.

The rearrangement joins TRBV15 to TRBJ2-4, with 7 bases fitting TRBD2. V lost 2 bases, J lost 2 bases, and 9 bases stayed unmatched. Germline assignment: CDR1 LNHNV and CDR2 YYDKDF (reference sequence). The CDR3 is made up of 17 amino acids. The CDR3 DNA is TGTGCCACCAGCAGACCATGGGGGGGGGTAACCAAAAACATTCAGTACTTC. The encoded protein is CATSRPWGGVTKNIQYF.

The CDR3 here is CASNREDTQYF. CDR3 DNA: TGTGCCAGCAATAGGGAGGATACGCAGTATTTT. The rearrangement uses TRBV25-1 and TRBJ2-3; maybe TRBD2 (5 bases). This CDR3 spans 11 amino acids. The ends were cut back, 7 bases at V and 6 bases at J, with 8 bases in the middle. The germline V gene has CDR1 MGHDK and CDR2 SYGVNS.

V usage is TRBV6-5 and J usage is TRBJ1-5; possibly TRBD1 for D (6 bases). This CDR3 has 15 amino acids. V shed 6 bases and J shed 1 base, with 13 bases lying between them. Germline V gives CDR1 MNHEY, CDR2 SVGAGI. The CDR3 DNA follows: TGTGCCAGCAGGGCCCAACAGGGAAGCAATCAGCCCCAGCATTTT. Encoded protein: CASRAQQGSNQPQHF.

In DNA, the CDR3 is TGTGCCAGCAGTTCGCGACAGTTCACTGAAGCTTTCTTT. Amino acids: CASSSRQFTEAFF. The gene calls are TRBV7-2 and TRBJ1-1; maybe TRBD1 (5 bases). Germline CDR1 is SGHTA and CDR2 is FQGNSA. The germline V and J ends were trimmed by 6 bases and 4 bases, with 12 bases remaining between them. There are 13 residues in the CDR3.

This chain links TRBV11-2 with TRBJ1-4; perhaps TRBD1 as D (6 bases). V was trimmed by 3 bases and J by 8 bases, leaving 13 bases between them. The V gene's germline CDR1 is SGHAT and CDR2 FQNNGV. The CDR3 contains 14 residues. The CDR3 spells CASSFTGLGEKLFF. The CDR3 nucleotides are TGTGCCAGCAGCTTCACAGGGCTAGGGGAAAAACTGTTTTTT.

This chain uses TRBV25-1 with TRBJ1-2, with 8 nucleotides matching TRBD1. The CDR3 is made up of 15 amino acids. CDR1 and CDR2 (germline): MGHDK, SYGVNS. The V segment lost 4 bases and the J segment 4 bases; nucleotides outside the gene matches: 8. The DNA of the CDR3 is TGTGCCAGCAGTGGAGCCGGACAGGGAATCTATGGCTACACCTTC. Its protein product is CASSGAGQGIYGYTF.

This chain connects TRBV18 to TRBJ2-1, with 13 bases identical to TRBD2. The junction had 5 bases not matched to a gene; V was cut back by 6 bases and J by 0 bases. The length of the CDR3 is 17 residues. Germline loops: CDR1 KGHSH, CDR2 LQKENI. CDR3 amino acids: CASSALAGGSSYNEQFF. In DNA, the CDR3 is TGTGCCAGCTCCGCACTAGCGGGAGGGAGCTCCTACAATGAGCAGTTCTTC.

The J gene is TRBJ2-2, the V gene TRBV28; 9 positions agree with TRBD1. Germline loops: CDR1 MDHEN, CDR2 SYDVKM. With V trimmed by 6 bases and J by 5 bases, 4 bases remained unmatched. The CDR3 runs to 14 residues. Here the CDR3 reads CASRTGQGTGELFF. CDR3 in DNA: TGTGCCAGCAGAACGGGACAGGGTACCGGGGAGCTGTTTTTT. Full variable domain (missing parts from reference TRBV28 and TRBJ2-2): DVKVTQSSRYLVKRTGEKVFLECVQDMDHENMFWYRQDPGLGLRLIYFSYDVKMKEKGDIPEGYSVSREKKERFSLILESASTNQTSMYLCASRTGQGTGELFFGEGSRLTVL.

The chain employs TRBV30 and TRBJ2-7, with D possibly TRBD2 on 5 matching bases. Germline-derived CDR1 and CDR2 are GTSNPN and SVGIG (reference sequence). The germline V and J ends were trimmed by 8 bases and 0 bases, with 20 bases remaining between them. The CDR3 runs 15 residues. The CDR3: CAITINSDYSYEQYF. DNA for the CDR3: TGTGCCATCACAATAAACTCAGACTACTCCTACGAGCAGTACTTC.

This chain uses TRBV19 with TRBJ2-4, with 8 bases matching TRBD1. The CDR3 has 17 amino acids. V dropped 5 bases and J dropped 2; count of bases not matched to a gene: 11. Germline loops: CDR1 LNHDA, CDR2 SQIVND (reference sequence). The CDR3 loop is CASSGQGLGRSKNIQYF. The CDR3 DNA follows: TGTGCCAGTAGTGGACAGGGTCTTGGAAGGTCCAAAAACATTCAGTACTTC.

The chain recombines TRBV7-9 with TRBJ2-7; 7 nucleotides align to TRBD1. CDR3 length: 13 residues. CDR1 SEHNR and CDR2 FQNEAQ come from the germline V gene (reference sequence). The J segment lost 6 bases and the V segment lost 2 bases, leaving 4 bases of the junction unmatched. CDR3 sequence (DNA): TGTGCCAGCAGCTTAACAGGGGCGGCCGAGCAGTACTTC. Amino acids: CASSLTGAAEQYF. The variable domain in full, completed from reference TRBV7-9 and TRBJ2-7, reads DTGVSQNPRHKITKRGQNVTFRCDPISEHNRLYWYRQTLGQGPEFLTYFQNEAQLEKSRLLSDRFSAERPKGSFSTLEIQRTEQGDSAMYLCASSLTGAAEQYFGPGTRLTVT.

The V and J genes are TRBV29-1 and TRBJ1-2; tentatively, D is TRBD1 (6 bases). V was pared by 7 bases and J by 4 bases, with 13 bases between. There are 12 residues in the CDR3. Germline assignment: CDR1 SQVTM and CDR2 ANQGSEA. The CDR3 spells CSGWTATYGYTF. In DNA form, the CDR3 reads TGCAGCGGGTGGACAGCCACCTATGGCTACACCTTC.

V gene TRBV2 combines with J gene TRBJ2-1; 10 nucleotides match TRBD2. The J segment lost 7 bases and the V segment lost 8 bases, leaving 8 bases of the junction unmatched. Germline V gives CDR1 SNHLY, CDR2 FYNNEI. CDR3 length equals 14 residues. This chain's CDR3 is CASAGLATRNEQFF. The CDR3 DNA reads TGTGCCAGCGCGGGACTAGCGACCAGGAATGAGCAGTTCTTC.

The chain has TRBV6-5 and TRBJ1-1, with TRBD1 as a possible D gene (6 bases). CDR1 is MNHEY, CDR2 SVGAGI, per germline. Trimming left V 6 bases short and J 2 bases short, with 16 bases between. The CDR3 has 15 amino acids. The CDR3 bases are TGTGCCAGCAGGACCCCCCGGACAGCCAACACTGAAGCTTTCTTT. This codes for CASRTPRTANTEAFF.

V usage is TRBV5-4 and J usage is TRBJ1-6, with TRBD1 matching 7 bases. Per the germline V gene, CDR1 is SGHNT and CDR2 is YYREEE (reference sequence). The CDR3 runs to 14 residues. After removal of 3 bases from V and 8 bases from J, the junction contained 5 bases not matched to a gene. The CDR3 loop reads CASSSQGVDSPLHF. In nucleotides, the CDR3 is TGTGCCAGCAGCTCCCAGGGGGTGGATTCACCCCTCCACTTT.

The rearrangement uses TRBV5-1 and TRBJ2-7; possible D gene TRBD2, 8 bases. CDR1 is SGHRS and CDR2 is YFSETQ in the germline V gene. The CDR3 length is 17 residues. Trimming pared 2 bases from V and 4 bases from J, leaving 22 bases between. CDR3 residues: CASSLPRGGDRPYEQYF. The CDR3 coding sequence is TGCGCCAGCAGCTTACCCCGGGGGGGGGACAGACCTTACGAGCAGTACTTC.

The chain links TRBV5-1 to TRBJ2-5, with D possibly TRBD2 on 6 matching bases. Germline-derived CDR1 and CDR2 are SGHRS and YFSETQ. The CDR3 runs to 14 residues. V was trimmed by 0 bases and J by 2 bases, leaving 8 bases between them. The CDR3 reads CASSLGSGQETQYF. The CDR3 coding sequence is TGCGCCAGCAGCTTGGGGAGCGGGCAAGAGACCCAGTACTTC.

The chain recombines TRBV7-9 with TRBJ1-2; D may be TRBD1 (6 bases). Germline CDR1 reads SEHNR; CDR2 reads FQNEAQ (reference sequence). The CDR3 has 15 amino acids. V was shortened by 1 base and J by 6 bases, with 15 bases between the two germline ends. The CDR3, as DNA: TGTGCCAGCAGCTTAGAAGGGGGTACAGCACATGGCTACACCTTC. This gives the protein CASSLEGGTAHGYTF.

The V gene is TRBV5-1, the J gene TRBJ2-7, with D tentatively TRBD2 (6 bases). V lost 7 bases to trimming and J lost 3 bases, with 14 bases between them. Germline CDR1 and CDR2: SGHRS and YFSETQ. The CDR3 contains 13 residues. The CDR3 region is CASGDSSLYEQYF. CDR3 bases: TGCGCCAGCGGGGACTCCTCACTCTACGAGCAGTACTTC.